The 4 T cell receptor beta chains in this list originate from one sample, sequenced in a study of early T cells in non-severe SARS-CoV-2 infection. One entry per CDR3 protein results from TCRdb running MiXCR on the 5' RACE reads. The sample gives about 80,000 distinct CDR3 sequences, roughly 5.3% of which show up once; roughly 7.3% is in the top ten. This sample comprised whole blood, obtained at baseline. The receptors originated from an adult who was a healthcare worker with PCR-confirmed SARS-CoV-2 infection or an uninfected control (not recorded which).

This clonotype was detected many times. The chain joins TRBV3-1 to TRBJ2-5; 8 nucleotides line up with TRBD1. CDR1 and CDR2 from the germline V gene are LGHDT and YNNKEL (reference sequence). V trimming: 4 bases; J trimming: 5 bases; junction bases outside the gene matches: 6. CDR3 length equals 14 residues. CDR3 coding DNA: TGTGCCAGCAGCCCGGCAGGGGGCCCGGAGACCCAGTACTTC. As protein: CASSPAGGPETQYF.

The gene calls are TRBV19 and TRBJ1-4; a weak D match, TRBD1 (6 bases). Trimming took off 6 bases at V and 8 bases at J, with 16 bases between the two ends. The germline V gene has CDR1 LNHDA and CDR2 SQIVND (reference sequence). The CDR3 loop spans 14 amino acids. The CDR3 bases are TGTGCCAGTAGCTCTTCCCGGACAGCCGAAAAACTGTTTTTT. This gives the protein CASSSSRTAEKLFF.

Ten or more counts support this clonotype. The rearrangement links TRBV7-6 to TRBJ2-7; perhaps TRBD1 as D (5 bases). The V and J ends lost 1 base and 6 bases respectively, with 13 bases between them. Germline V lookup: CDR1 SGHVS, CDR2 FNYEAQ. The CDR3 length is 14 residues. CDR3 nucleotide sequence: TGTGCCAGCAGCTTAGGGGGCGGATCGGGCGAGCAGTACTTC. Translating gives CASSLGGGSGEQYF.

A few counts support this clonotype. The CDR3 DNA sequence: TGTGCCAGCAGCTTAGGAACCAGGGCGAGCTCCTACAATGAGCAGTTCTTC. It codes for CASSLGTRASSYNEQFF. V and J are TRBV7-8 and TRBJ2-1, with TRBD1 as a possible D gene (5 bases). CDR3 length: 17 amino acids. Trimming removed 1 base at V and 0 bases at J, with 13 bases between. Germline V CDR1 and CDR2: SGHVS, FQNEAQ. The full variable domain, in which reference TRBV7-8 and TRBJ2-1 provide the parts outside the CDR3, is GAGVSQSPRYKVAKRGQDVALRCDPISGHVSLFWYQQALGQGPEFLTYFQNEAQLDKSGLPSDRFFAERPEGSVSTLKIQRTQQEDSAVYLCASSLGTRASSYNEQFFGPGTRLTVL.